This TCR beta chain originates from a study of monozygotic twins with cystic fibrosis. Here immunoSEQ multiplex PCR was the method, and the copy in TCRdb shows in-frame clones only, minus some. The sample yields 30,000 or so clones, roughly 90% seen once. Germline lookup yields CDR1 SGHTA and CDR2 FQGNSA. The V gene end was trimmed by 5 bases and the J gene end by 6 bases; junction bases not matched to a gene: 8. The length of the CDR3 is 17 residues. Material for sequencing was blood. V is TRBV7-2 and J is TRBJ2-1, with 15 bases lining up with TRBD2. The receptor comes from a girl aged 2-15 years with cystic fibrosis. Written as DNA, the CDR3 is TGTGCCAGCAGCCTACGGACTAGCGGGAGGGAGGTCAATGAGCAGTTCTTC. It specifies CASSLRTSGREVNEQFF.